Below, 31 T cell receptor beta chains from the same sample are listed, as sequenced in a study of control samples from healthy donors and cancer patients. Sequencing was performed with immunoSEQ multiplex PCR; in TCRdb, only in-frame clones are kept and a portion is missing. The sample has about 160,000 clones, over 95% seen once. What was sequenced was blood. These receptor sequences come from a woman in her thirties in good health.

This clone turned up a few times. The chain uses TRBV18 and TRBJ1-5, with unresolved D. Germline assignment: CDR1 KGHSH and CDR2 LQKENI. V was shortened by 2 bases and J by 6 bases, with 11 bases between the two germline ends. This CDR3 contains 14 residues. The CDR3 bases are TGTGCCAGCTCACCAGTAAAGGGCGGTCAGCCCCAGCATTTT. Translated, it gives CASSPVKGGQPQHF.

This chain connects TRBV28 to TRBJ1-1; the D gene is possibly TRBD1 (6 bases). CDR1 is MDHEN and CDR2 is SYDVKM in the germline V gene. The CDR3 length is 16 residues. V lost 3 bases and J 2 bases, leaving 16 bases between the germline ends. The CDR3 here is CASSFHGQRGNTEAFF. CDR3 DNA: TGTGCCAGCAGTTTTCACGGACAGAGGGGTAACACTGAAGCTTTCTTT.

The chain carries TRBV28 and TRBJ1-1, with a weak D call TRBD1 (6 bases). Trimming left V 2 bases short and J 7 bases short, with 23 bases between. The CDR3 totals 17 residues. From germline, CDR1 is MDHEN and CDR2 SYDVKM. The CDR3 region has the DNA TGTGCCAGCAGTTTAGACGGACAGCTACTAACCTCACGTGAAGCTTTCTTT. The encoded protein is CASSLDGQLLTSREAFF. The entire variable domain, with the rest obtained from reference TRBV28 and TRBJ1-1, is as follows: DVKVTQSSRYLVKRTGEKVFLECVQDMDHENMFWYRQDPGLGLRLIYFSYDVKMKEKGDIPEGYSVSREKKERFSLILESASTNQTSMYLCASSLDGQLLTSREAFFGQGTRLTVV.

This chain's CDR3 is CASSQGAAKAFF. The CDR3 nucleotides read TGTGCCAGCAGCCAAGGGGCAGCTAAAGCTTTCTTT. This chain joins TRBV3-1 (or the pseudogene TRBV3-2) and TRBJ1-1; D gene unclear. V lost 1 base and J 9 bases, leaving 9 bases between the germline ends. The CDR3 has 12 amino acids. Per germline, CDR1 LGHDT and CDR2 YNNKEL (reference sequence).

J is TRBJ2-5 and V is TRBV9, with no clear D. Germline V lookup: CDR1 SGDLS, CDR2 YYNGEE. Trimming took off 0 bases at V and 5 bases at J, with 8 bases between the two ends. This CDR3 has 13 amino acids. CDR3 sequence: CASSVVPRETQYF. CDR3 in DNA: TGTGCCAGCAGCGTAGTTCCCCGGGAGACCCAGTACTTC.

V usage is TRBV5-1 and J usage is TRBJ2-2; 11 bases fit TRBD2. CDR1 and CDR2 from the germline V gene are SGHRS and YFSETQ. Unmatched junction bases numbered 7, after V lost 0 bases and J lost 0 bases. There are 19 residues in the CDR3. For the CDR3, the DNA is TGCGCCAGCAGCTTGGTACCGACTAGCGGGGCAGCGAACACCGGGGAGCTGTTTTTT. Protein product: CASSLVPTSGAANTGELFF.

This CDR3 reads CASSLHGTGSYEQYF. The CDR3 DNA is TGTGCCAGCAGCTTGCATGGGACAGGCTCCTACGAGCAGTACTTC. The genes are TRBV7-3 and TRBJ2-7, with TRBD1 matching over 8 bases. J lost 0 bases, V lost 3 bases, and 4 bases had no gene match. This CDR3 has 15 amino acids. CDR1 is SGHTA, CDR2 FQGTGA, per germline.

V is TRBV30 and J is TRBJ1-5; D remains unclear. V shed 1 base and J shed 1 base, with 11 bases lying between them. The CDR3 is 15 residues long. CDR1 GTSNPN and CDR2 SVGIG come from the germline V gene (reference sequence). The CDR3 DNA is TGTGCCTGGAGTGACCCGGGAGGGAGCAATCAGCCCCAGCATTTT. It is translated as CAWSDPGGSNQPQHF.

The J gene is TRBJ1-1, the V gene TRBV28; D remains unclear. This CDR3 is 13 amino acids long. V shed 2 bases and J shed 1 base, with 5 bases lying between them. CDR1 MDHEN and CDR2 SYDVKM come from the germline V gene. Here the CDR3 DNA reads TGTGCCAGCAGTTTAACAGCGAACACTGAAGCTTTCTTT. Protein product: CASSLTANTEAFF.

The chain uses TRBV19 and TRBJ1-6, with D tentatively TRBD1 (5 bases). This CDR3 comprises 13 residues. Per the germline V gene, CDR1 is LNHDA and CDR2 is SQIVND (reference sequence). Trimming removed 7 bases from V and 9 bases from J, with 13 bases in between. CDR3: CASKGWGVSPLHF. DNA of the CDR3: TGTGCCAGTAAAGGGTGGGGGGTTTCACCCCTCCACTTT.

This chain connects TRBV30 to TRBJ1-5; D not certain. With 7 bases removed from V and 2 bases from J, the gap between germline ends came to 9 bases. The CDR3 sequence is 12 residues long. The germline V gene encodes CDR1 GTSNPN and CDR2 SVGIG (reference sequence). For the CDR3, the DNA is TGTGCCTATCGGGTTGGCAATCAGCCCCAGCATTTT. It codes for CAYRVGNQPQHF.

The rearrangement uses TRBV30 and TRBJ1-4; 7 bases are shared with TRBD1. The CDR3 runs 13 residues. Germline CDR1 and CDR2: GTSNPN and SVGIG (reference sequence). With V trimmed by 4 bases and J by 4 bases, 3 bases remained unmatched. DNA for the CDR3: TGTGCCTGGACCGGACAGGATAATGAAAAACTGTTTTTT. It yields the protein CAWTGQDNEKLFF.

This clone was picked up a small number of times. The V gene is TRBV7-8, the J gene TRBJ1-2, with D possibly matching TRBD1 (5 bases). Germline V gene sequence: CDR1 SGHVS, CDR2 FQNEAQ. The V gene lost 0 bases and the J gene lost 5 bases, with 10 bases spanning the gap. This CDR3 is built from 14 residues. CDR3 sequence (DNA): TGTGCCAGCAGCTTAGCGCAGGGAGGGTATGGCTACACCTTC. Translation: CASSLAQGGYGYTF.

The chain carries TRBV29-1 and TRBJ2-7, with 7 bases matching TRBD2. The CDR3 spans 13 residues. V trimming: 4 bases; J trimming: 7 bases; junction bases outside the gene matches: 10. Germline V lookup: CDR1 SQVTM, CDR2 ANQGSEA. This CDR3 reads CSVGTRLAREQYF. As DNA, the CDR3 is TGCAGCGTTGGGACCCGACTAGCTCGGGAGCAGTACTTC.

This clone has only a few counts. The genes are TRBV11-1 and TRBJ2-3, with no clear D. Trimming took off 4 bases at V and 4 bases at J, with 6 bases between the two ends. The CDR3 loop spans 12 amino acids. From germline, CDR1 is SGHAT and CDR2 FQDESV (reference sequence). CDR3 sequence reads: CASSSGPDTQYF. The CDR3 DNA is TGTGCCAGCAGCTCCGGACCAGATACGCAGTATTTT.

The chain employs TRBV13 and TRBJ2-7; maybe TRBD1 (5 bases). This CDR3 has 14 amino acids. The V gene lost 4 bases and the J gene lost 4 bases, with 14 bases spanning the gap. Germline CDR1 is PRHDT and CDR2 is FYEKMQ (reference sequence). CDR3 sequence: CASSSGKGKYEQYF. Written as DNA, the CDR3 is TGTGCCAGCAGCTCCGGAAAGGGGAAATACGAGCAGTACTTC.

This sequence joins TRBV9 and TRBJ1-2; possibly TRBD1 for D (6 bases). The CDR3 is made up of 17 amino acids. V lost 2 bases, J lost 5 bases, and 22 bases lay in between. Germline lookup yields CDR1 SGDLS and CDR2 YYNGEE. CDR3 DNA: TGTGCCAGCAGCGTCGGGACAACCCTTTTAAAAGATTATGGCTACACCTTC. Translation gives CASSVGTTLLKDYGYTF.

The CDR3 reads CASSETSGLTDTQYF. The CDR3 DNA follows: TGTGCCAGCAGCGAAACTAGCGGGCTCACAGATACGCAGTATTTT. This chain uses TRBV3-1 (or the pseudogene TRBV3-2) with TRBJ2-3; 9 positions match TRBD2. Germline V CDR1 and CDR2: LGHDT, YNNKEL (reference sequence). The CDR3 sequence is 15 residues long. The ends lost 5 bases at V and 2 bases at J; junction bases unmatched: 5.

The CDR3 DNA reads TGTGCCAGCACCCTCGGGAATTCACCCCTCCACTTT. Translation gives CASTLGNSPLHF. The V and J genes are TRBV28 and TRBJ1-6; D unresolved. From germline, CDR1 is MDHEN and CDR2 SYDVKM. The CDR3 is made up of 12 amino acids. The V gene lost 7 bases and the J gene lost 7 bases, with 8 bases spanning the gap.

This chain connects TRBV19 to TRBJ1-5; D call uncertain. V was clipped by 5 bases and J by 0 bases, with 14 bases between them. Germline V gene lookup returns CDR1 LNHDA and CDR2 SQIVND (reference sequence). The CDR3 extends over 16 amino acids. CDR3 residues: CASSQQEQSSNQPQHF. CDR3 DNA sequence: TGTGCCAGTAGTCAACAAGAACAGAGTAGCAATCAGCCCCAGCATTTT.

V and J are TRBV9 and TRBJ2-7; 7 bases are shared with TRBD2. Germline-derived CDR1 and CDR2 are SGDLS and YYNGEE. The ends lost 0 bases at V and 5 bases at J; junction bases unmatched: 11. The CDR3 totals 16 residues. This CDR3 is CASSVGKTGLNHEQYF. In nucleotides, the CDR3 is TGTGCCAGCAGCGTAGGTAAGACGGGACTAAACCACGAGCAGTACTTC.

This rearrangement joins TRBV9 to TRBJ2-7; the D gene is possibly TRBD2 (6 bases). The CDR3 runs to 15 residues. Trimming left V 0 bases short and J 3 bases short, with 13 bases between. Per the germline V gene, CDR1 is SGDLS and CDR2 is YYNGEE. CDR3 sequence: CASSVGRGTNYEQYF. CDR3 sequence (DNA): TGTGCCAGCAGCGTAGGCCGCGGGACCAACTACGAGCAGTACTTC.

This clone has only a few counts. The chain links TRBV11-2 to TRBJ1-2, with unresolved D. Per the germline V gene, CDR1 is SGHAT and CDR2 is FQNNGV. There are 15 residues in the CDR3. Trimming stripped 2 bases from V and 3 bases from J, with 13 bases between. Written as DNA, the CDR3 is TGTGCCAGCAGCTTAATGGGTGGAGAAGACTATGGCTACACCTTC. It specifies CASSLMGGEDYGYTF.

The sample holds one count of this clone. This rearrangement joins TRBV11-2 to TRBJ2-7; 11 bases are a match to TRBD2. CDR1 SGHAT and CDR2 FQNNGV come from the germline V gene. V was pared by 5 bases and J by 0 bases, with 9 bases of the junction left unmatched. The CDR3 totals 17 residues. The CDR3 reads CASSPPGLADSSYEQYF. CDR3 nucleotides: TGTGCCAGCAGCCCCCCGGGACTAGCGGACAGCTCCTACGAGCAGTACTTC.

V is TRBV21-1 and J is TRBJ1-4; the tabulated D call, TRBD1, remains unverified against the DNA. TRBV21-1 is shown as a pseudogene. This CDR3 comprises 14 residues. The CDR3 loop reads CASRTGCEAEKLFF. CDR3 in DNA: TGTGCCAGCAGAACAGGGTGCGAGGCTGAAAAACTGTTTTTT.

This chain connects TRBV10-3 to TRBJ1-2; D not resolved. This CDR3 is 14 amino acids long. Deletions cut 0 bases from V and 4 bases from J, with 9 bases between. CDR1 is ENHRY and CDR2 is SYGVKD in the germline V gene. The CDR3 DNA reads as TGTGCCATCAGTGAGTCGTTTCGGGCCTATGGCTACACCTTC. Translating it yields CAISESFRAYGYTF.

This chain links TRBV3-1 (or the pseudogene TRBV3-2) with TRBJ1-1, with D unresolved. V lost 7 bases and J lost 5, with 8 bases in between. Germline CDR1 LGHDT, CDR2 YNNKEL (reference sequence). The CDR3 totals 11 residues. The CDR3 nucleotides read TGTGCCAGCACCTCACAGACTGAAGCTTTCTTT. Translated, it gives CASTSQTEAFF.

This clone was counted a single time. The CDR3 protein is CASSAGQGSTDTQYF. As DNA, the CDR3 is TGTGCCAGCAGTGCTGGACAGGGTAGCACAGATACGCAGTATTTT. The chain uses TRBV6-4 and TRBJ2-3, with 8 bases aligning to TRBD1. The J segment lost 0 bases and the V segment lost 4 bases, leaving 3 bases of the junction unmatched. Germline assignment: CDR1 MRHNA and CDR2 SNTAGT. This CDR3 region has 15 residues.

The gene calls are TRBV19 and TRBJ1-1; perhaps TRBD1 as D (5 bases). The V and J ends lost 4 bases and 4 bases respectively, with 16 bases between them. This CDR3 is 15 amino acids long. Germline-derived CDR1 and CDR2 are LNHDA and SQIVND (reference sequence). In DNA form, the CDR3 reads TGTGCCAGTAGTAGGCAGGGCGGGGGGACCACTGAAGCTTTCTTT. Translated, it gives CASSRQGGGTTEAFF.

V and J are TRBV27 and TRBJ2-5; tentatively, D is TRBD1 or TRBD2 (5 bases each). With 2 bases removed from V and 3 bases from J, the gap between germline ends came to 25 bases. The CDR3 consists of 19 residues. Germline V gene lookup returns CDR1 MNHEY and CDR2 SMNVEV (reference sequence). CDR3 coding DNA: TGTGCCAGCAGTTTAGAATACGGGACCGGGGACCCCACAAAAGAGACCCAGTACTTC. This gives the protein CASSLEYGTGDPTKETQYF.

The V and J genes are TRBV10-3 and TRBJ1-1, with 12 bases that match TRBD1. The CDR3 extends over 16 amino acids. The V gene's germline CDR1 is ENHRY and CDR2 SYGVKD. V lost 4 bases, J lost 5 bases, and 8 bases stayed unmatched. CDR3 coding DNA: TGTGCCATCAGTGGGGGACAGGGGGCTATGGGAACTGAAGCTTTCTTT. Translating gives CAISGGQGAMGTEAFF.